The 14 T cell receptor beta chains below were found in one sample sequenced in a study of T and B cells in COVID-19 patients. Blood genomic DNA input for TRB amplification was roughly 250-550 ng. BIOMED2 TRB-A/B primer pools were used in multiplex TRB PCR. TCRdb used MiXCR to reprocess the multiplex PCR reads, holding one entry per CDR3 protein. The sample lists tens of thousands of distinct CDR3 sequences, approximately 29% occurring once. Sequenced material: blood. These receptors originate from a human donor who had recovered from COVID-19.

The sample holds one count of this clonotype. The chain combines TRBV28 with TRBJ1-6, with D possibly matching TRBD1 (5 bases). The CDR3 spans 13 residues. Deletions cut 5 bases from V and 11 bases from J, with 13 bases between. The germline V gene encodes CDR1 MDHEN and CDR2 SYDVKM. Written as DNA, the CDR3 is TGTGCCAGCAGTCCCCCAGGGCTGGCACCCCTCCACTTT. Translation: CASSPPGLAPLHF.

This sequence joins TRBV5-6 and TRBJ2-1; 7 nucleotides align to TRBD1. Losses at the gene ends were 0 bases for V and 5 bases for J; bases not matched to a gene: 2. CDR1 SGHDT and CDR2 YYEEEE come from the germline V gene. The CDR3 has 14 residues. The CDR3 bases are TGTGCCAGCAGCTTGGCCGGACAGGACAATGAGCAGTTCTTC. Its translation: CASSLAGQDNEQFF.

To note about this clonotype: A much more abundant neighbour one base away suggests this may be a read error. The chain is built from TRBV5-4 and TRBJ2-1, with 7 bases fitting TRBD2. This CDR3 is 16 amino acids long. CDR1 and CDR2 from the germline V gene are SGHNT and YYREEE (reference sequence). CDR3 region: CASTNRGGRAYNKQFF. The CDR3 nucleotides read TGTGCCAGCACCAATCGAGGCGGGAGAGCCTACAATAAGCAGTTCTTC.

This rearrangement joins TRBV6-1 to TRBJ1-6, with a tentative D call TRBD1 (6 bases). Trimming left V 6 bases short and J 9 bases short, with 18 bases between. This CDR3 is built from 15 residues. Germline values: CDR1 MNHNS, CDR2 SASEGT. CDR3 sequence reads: CASRLRDNAGSPLHF. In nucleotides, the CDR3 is TGTGCCAGCAGACTCCGGGACAACGCCGGTTCACCCCTCCACTTT.

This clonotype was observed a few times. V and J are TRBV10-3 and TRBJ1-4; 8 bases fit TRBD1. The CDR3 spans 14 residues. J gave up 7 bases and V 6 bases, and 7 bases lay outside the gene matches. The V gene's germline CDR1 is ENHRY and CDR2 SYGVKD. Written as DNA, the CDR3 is TGTGCCATCAGGATGGACAGGGAAAGTGAAAAACTGTTTTTT. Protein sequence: CAIRMDRESEKLFF.

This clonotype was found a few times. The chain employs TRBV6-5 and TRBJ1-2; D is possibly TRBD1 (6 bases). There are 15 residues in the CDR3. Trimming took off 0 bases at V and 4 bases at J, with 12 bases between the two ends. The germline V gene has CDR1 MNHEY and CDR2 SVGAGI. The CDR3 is CASSYSGGAGYGYTF. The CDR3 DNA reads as TGTGCCAGCAGTTACTCAGGGGGGGCTGGCTATGGCTACACCTTC.

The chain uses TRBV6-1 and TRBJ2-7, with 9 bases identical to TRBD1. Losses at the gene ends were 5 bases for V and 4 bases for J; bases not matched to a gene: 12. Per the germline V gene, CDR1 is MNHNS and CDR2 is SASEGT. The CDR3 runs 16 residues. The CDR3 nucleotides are TGTGCCAGCAGTCCCTCCGGGACAGGGACTTTTTACGAGCAGTACTTC. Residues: CASSPSGTGTFYEQYF.

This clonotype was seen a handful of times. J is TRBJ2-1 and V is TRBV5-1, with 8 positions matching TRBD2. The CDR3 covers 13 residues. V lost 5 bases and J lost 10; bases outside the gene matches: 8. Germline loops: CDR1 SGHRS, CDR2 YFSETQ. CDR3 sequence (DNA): TGCGCCAGCAGTGAGCGGGGGTTTAACGAGCAGTTCTTC. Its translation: CASSERGFNEQFF. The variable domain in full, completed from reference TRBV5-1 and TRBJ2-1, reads KAGVTQTPRYLIKTRGQQVTLSCSPISGHRSVSWYQQTPGQGLQFLFEYFSETQRNKGNFPGRFSGRQFSNSRSEMNVSTLELGDSALYLCASSERGFNEQFFGPGTRLTVL.

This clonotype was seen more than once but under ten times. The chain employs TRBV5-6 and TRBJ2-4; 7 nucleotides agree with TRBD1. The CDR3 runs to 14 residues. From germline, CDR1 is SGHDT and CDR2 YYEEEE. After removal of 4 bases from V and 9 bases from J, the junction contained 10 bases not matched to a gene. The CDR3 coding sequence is TGTGCCAGCAGCCTCCTGACAGGGACGGGCATTCAGTACTTC. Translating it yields CASSLLTGTGIQYF.

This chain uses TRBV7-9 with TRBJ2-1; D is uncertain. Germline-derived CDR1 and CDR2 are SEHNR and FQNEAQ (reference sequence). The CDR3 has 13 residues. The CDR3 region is CSSRIGSYNEQFF. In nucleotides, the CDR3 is TGTTCCTCCAGAATCGGCTCCTACAATGAGCAGTTCTTC. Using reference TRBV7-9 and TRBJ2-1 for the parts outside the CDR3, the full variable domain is DTGVSQNPRHKITKRGQNVTFRCDPISEHNRLYWYRQTLGQGPEFLTYFQNEAQLEKSRLLSDRFSAERPKGSFSTLEIQRTEQGDSAMYLCSSRIGSYNEQFFGPGTRLTVL.

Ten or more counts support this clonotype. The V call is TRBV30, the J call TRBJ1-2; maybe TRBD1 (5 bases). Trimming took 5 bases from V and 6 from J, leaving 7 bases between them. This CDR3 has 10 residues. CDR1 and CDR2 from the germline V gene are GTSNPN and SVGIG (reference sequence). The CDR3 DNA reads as TGTGCCTGGCAGGGCAATGGCTACACCTTC. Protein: CAWQGNGYTF. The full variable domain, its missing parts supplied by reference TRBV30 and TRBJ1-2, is SQTIHQWPATLVQPVGSPLSLECTVEGTSNPNLYWYRQAAGRGLQLLFYSVGIGQISSEVPQNLSASRPQDRQFILSSKKLLLSDSGFYLCAWQGNGYTFGSGTRLTVV.

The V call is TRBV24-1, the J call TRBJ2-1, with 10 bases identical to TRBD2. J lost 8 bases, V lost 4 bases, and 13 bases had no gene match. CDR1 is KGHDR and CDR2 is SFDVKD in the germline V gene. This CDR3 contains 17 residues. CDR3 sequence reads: CATSDPEASGGLDEQFF. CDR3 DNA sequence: TGTGCCACCAGTGACCCCGAGGCTAGCGGGGGCCTGGATGAGCAGTTCTTC.

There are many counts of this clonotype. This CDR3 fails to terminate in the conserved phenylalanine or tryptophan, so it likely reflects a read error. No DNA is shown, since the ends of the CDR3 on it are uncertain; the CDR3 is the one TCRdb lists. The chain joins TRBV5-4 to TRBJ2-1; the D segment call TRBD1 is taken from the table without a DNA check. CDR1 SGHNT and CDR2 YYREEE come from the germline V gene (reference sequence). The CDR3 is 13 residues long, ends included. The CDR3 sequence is CASGRDRGATMST.

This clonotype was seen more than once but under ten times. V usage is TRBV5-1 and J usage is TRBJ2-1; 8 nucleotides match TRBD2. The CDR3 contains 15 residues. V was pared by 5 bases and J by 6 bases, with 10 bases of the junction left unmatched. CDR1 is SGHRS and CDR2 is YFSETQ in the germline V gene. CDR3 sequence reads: CASSLRRGAVNEQFF. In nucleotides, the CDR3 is TGCGCCAGCAGTTTGAGGCGGGGGGCCGTCAATGAGCAGTTCTTC.